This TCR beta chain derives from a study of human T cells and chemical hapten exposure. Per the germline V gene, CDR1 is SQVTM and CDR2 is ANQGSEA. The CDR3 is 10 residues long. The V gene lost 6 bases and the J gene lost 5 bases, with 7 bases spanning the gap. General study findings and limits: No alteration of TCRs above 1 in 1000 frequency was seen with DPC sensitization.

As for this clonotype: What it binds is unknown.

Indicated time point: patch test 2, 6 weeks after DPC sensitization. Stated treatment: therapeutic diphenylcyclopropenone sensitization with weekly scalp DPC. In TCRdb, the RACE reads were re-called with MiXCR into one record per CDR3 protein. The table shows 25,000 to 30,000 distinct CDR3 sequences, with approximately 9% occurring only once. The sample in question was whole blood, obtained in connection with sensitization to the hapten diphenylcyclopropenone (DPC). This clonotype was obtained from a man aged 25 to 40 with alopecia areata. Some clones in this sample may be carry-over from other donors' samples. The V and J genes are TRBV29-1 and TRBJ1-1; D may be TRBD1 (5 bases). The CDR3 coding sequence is TGCAGCGTCAGGGCGACTGAAGCTTTCTTT. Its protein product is CSVRATEAFF.